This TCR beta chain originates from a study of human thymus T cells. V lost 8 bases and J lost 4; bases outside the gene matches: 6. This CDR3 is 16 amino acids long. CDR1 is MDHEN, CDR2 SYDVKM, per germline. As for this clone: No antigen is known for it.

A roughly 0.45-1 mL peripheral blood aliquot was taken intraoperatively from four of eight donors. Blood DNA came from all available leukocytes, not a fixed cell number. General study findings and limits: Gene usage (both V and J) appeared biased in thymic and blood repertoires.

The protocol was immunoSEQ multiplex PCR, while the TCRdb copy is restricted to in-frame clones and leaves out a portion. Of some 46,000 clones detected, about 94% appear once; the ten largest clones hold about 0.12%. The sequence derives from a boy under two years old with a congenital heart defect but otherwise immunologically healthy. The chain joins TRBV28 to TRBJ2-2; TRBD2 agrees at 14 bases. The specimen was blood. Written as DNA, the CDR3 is TGTGCCAGCCGTGGGACTAGCGGGGGTATCACCGGGGAGCTGTTTTTT. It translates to CASRGTSGGITGELFF.